The subject of this entry is one TCR beta chain. Its target is not known. The TCR beta libraries were generated through quantitative 5'-RACE incorporating molecular barcodes. TCRdb passed the 5' RACE reads through MiXCR, listing each CDR3 protein once. The repertoire holds 750,000 to 850,000 distinct CDR3 sequences, with approximately 12% as singletons. The data stem from a study of CD8 T cells in ankylosing spondylitis. Whole-study results and caveats: Researchers reportedly found disease-linked clones significantly enriched in matched ankylosing spondylitis synovial fluid. Characteristic, it appeared, of ankylosing spondylitis blood was a TCR beta motif of seven or eight highly homologous variants. Certain motif variants had earlier been reported in reactive arthritis synovial fluid and blood.

The CDR3 runs to 13 residues. Germline V gene lookup returns CDR1 MNHNS and CDR2 SASEGT. The germline V and J ends were trimmed by 6 bases and 3 bases, with 10 bases remaining between them. This receptor was obtained from a male donor with ankylosing spondylitis. The V gene is TRBV6-1, the J gene TRBJ2-3; D perhaps matches TRBD1 (6 bases). Sequenced: blood, either unsorted or a sorted T cell fraction (not recorded which). The CDR3 DNA is TGTGCCAGCAGGGTCAGGGGTACAGATACGCAGTATTTT. Amino acid sequence: CASRVRGTDTQYF.